What follows describes a single T cell receptor beta chain. What it binds is not known. This sample was included in a study of T cell repertoires in cytomegalovirus infection. Overall study findings and caveats: HLA-C-restricted, CMV-specific TCR beta clonotypes were dominant ex vivo.

TCRdb re-analysed the reads in MiXCR, keeping a single row per CDR3 protein. This sample has approximately 730,000 distinct CDR3 sequences, with 30% to 40% found just once. Here the sequenced sample was cultured PBMCs, taken from culture after CMV antigen stimulation. This TCR derives from a human donor in good health (CMV status not recorded). Some clones in this sample may be carry-over from other donors' samples.

CDR3 sequence: CASSLEPGRQYF. Written as DNA, the CDR3 is TGTGCCAGCAGCTTAGAGCCGGGGAGGCAGTACTTC. This chain connects TRBV7-2 to TRBJ2-7; maybe TRBD2 (5 bases). This CDR3 comprises 12 residues. V dropped 1 base and J dropped 9 bases, with 10 bases sitting between them. Per the germline V gene, CDR1 is SGHTA and CDR2 is FQGNSA.